This record concerns one T cell receptor (beta chain) sequence. Combining iRepertoire HTBI primers with Arm-PCR of CDR3 regions, the authors built TCR beta libraries. TCRdb called the multiplex PCR reads again in MiXCR, with one record for every CDR3 protein. The table includes roughly 400,000 distinct CDR3 sequences, roughly 20% detected once. Germline V gene data show CDR1 as MGHDK and CDR2 as SYGVNS. Trimming removed 3 bases from V and 4 bases from J, with 15 bases in between. The CDR3 has 15 residues. The time point here: persistent/refractory GD, antithyroid drugs over 5 years with positive TRAb. Making the TCR library involved RNA that had been extracted from PBMCs. This entry comes from a study of regulatory T cells in long-lasting Graves disease.

The sequencing here drew on peripheral blood mononuclear cells (PBMCs), taken when the disease was refractory, from a patient treated with antithyroid drugs. The clonotype was recovered from a female donor with Graves disease. The chain carries TRBV25-1 and TRBJ1-2, with D uncertain. CDR3 region: CASSDSEIFIYGYTF. CDR3 nucleotides: TGTGCCAGCAGTGATTCAGAAATTTTTATCTATGGCTACACCTTC.